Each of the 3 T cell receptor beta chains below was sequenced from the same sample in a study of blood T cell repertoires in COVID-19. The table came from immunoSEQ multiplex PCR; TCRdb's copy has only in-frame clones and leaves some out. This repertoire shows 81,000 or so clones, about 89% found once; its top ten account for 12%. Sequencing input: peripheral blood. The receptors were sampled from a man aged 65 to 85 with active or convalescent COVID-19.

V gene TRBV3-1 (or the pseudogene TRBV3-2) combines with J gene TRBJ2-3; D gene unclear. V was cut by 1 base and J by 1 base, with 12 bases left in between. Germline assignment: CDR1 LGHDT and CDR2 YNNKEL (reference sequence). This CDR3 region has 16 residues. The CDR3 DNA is TGTGCCAGCAGCCAAGGGTTCCACCAGGGCACAGATACGCAGTATTTT. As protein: CASSQGFHQGTDTQYF.

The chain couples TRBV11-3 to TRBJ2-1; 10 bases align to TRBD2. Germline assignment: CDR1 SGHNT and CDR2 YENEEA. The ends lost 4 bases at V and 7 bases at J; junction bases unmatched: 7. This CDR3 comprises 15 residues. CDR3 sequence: CASSSSGGARNEQFF. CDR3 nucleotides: TGTGCCAGCAGCTCCAGCGGGGGGGCGCGGAATGAGCAGTTCTTC.

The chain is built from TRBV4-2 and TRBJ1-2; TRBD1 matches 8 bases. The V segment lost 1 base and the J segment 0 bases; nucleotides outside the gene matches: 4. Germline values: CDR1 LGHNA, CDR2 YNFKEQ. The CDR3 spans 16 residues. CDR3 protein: CASSQAGQGANYGYTF. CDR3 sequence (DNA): TGTGCCAGCAGCCAAGCCGGACAGGGAGCTAACTATGGCTACACCTTC.